What follows describes a single TCR beta chain. Its antigen is unidentified. After removal of 4 bases from V and 8 bases from J, the junction contained 3 bases not matched to a gene. Germline V CDR1 and CDR2: SGHRS, YFSETQ. This CDR3 is built from 15 residues. TCRdb's table, derived via immunoSEQ multiplex PCR, lists solely in-frame clones and lacks some. This table has under 35,000 clones, about 81% appearing once. This entry is derived from a study of OX40 agonist ivuxolimab in advanced cancers. Study as a whole: Partial responses occurred in three patients (one hepatocellular carcinoma, two cutaneous melanoma).

The study, taken as a whole, reports: Normalized T-cell clonal expansion was also low in some nonresponders.

The receptor was isolated from an adult with an advanced solid tumor such as melanoma, head and neck, liver or kidney cancer. V and J are TRBV5-1 and TRBJ2-1; 16 bases are a match to TRBD2. The sequenced sample was CD4+ or CD8+ T cells sorted from blood, obtained in a trial of the OX40 agonist ivuxolimab. CDR3 coding DNA: TGCGCCAGCAGCCCGGGGACTAGCGGGAGGGATGAGCAGTTCTTC. Its translation: CASSPGTSGRDEQFF.